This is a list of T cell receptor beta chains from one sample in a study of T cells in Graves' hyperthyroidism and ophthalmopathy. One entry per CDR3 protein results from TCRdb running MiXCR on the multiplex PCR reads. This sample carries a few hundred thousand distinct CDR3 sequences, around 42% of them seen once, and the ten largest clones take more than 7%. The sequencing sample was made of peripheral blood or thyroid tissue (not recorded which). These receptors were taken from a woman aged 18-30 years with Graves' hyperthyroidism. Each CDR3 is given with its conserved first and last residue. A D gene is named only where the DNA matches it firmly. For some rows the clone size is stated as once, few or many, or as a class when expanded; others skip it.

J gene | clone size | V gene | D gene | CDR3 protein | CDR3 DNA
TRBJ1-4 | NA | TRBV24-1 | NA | CATSDRGLAGGRF | TGTGCCACCAGTGATAGGGGACTAGCGGGAGGGCGGTTT
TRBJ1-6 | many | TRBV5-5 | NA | CASSLVGNSPLHF | TGTGCCAGCAGCTTGGTGGGGAATTCACCCCTCCACTTT
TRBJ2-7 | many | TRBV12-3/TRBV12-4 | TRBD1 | CASSWGQTYEQYF | TGTGCCAGCAGTTGGGGACAGACCTACGAGCAGTACTTC
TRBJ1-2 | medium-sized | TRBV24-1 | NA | CATSEQDYGYTF | TGTGCCACCAGTGAACAGGATTATGGCTACACCTTC
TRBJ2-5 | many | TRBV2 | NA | CASKPAWNQETQYF | TGTGCCAGCAAGCCTGCGTGGAACCAAGAGACCCAGTACTTC
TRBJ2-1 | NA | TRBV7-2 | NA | CASSSSARRSTSYNEQFF | TGTGCCAGCAGCTCCTCTGCTAGGCGGAGTACGTCCTACAATGAGCAGTTCTTC
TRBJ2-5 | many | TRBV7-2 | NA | CASSHQETQYF | TGTGCCAGCAGCCACCAAGAGACCCAGTACTTC
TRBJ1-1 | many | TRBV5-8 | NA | CASSLRTVNTEAFF | TGTGCCAGCAGCTTGCGGACAGTGAACACTGAAGCTTTCTTT
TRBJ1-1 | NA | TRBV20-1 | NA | CSARPRVRAFF | TGCAGTGCTAGACCGAGGGTGCGAGCTTTCTTT
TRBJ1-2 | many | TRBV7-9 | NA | CASSLGLSENYGYTF | TGTGCCAGCAGCTTAGGGTTGAGTGAAAACTATGGCTACACCTTC
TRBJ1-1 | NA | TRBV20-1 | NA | CSGKEPGRREAEAFF | TGCAGTGGAAAGGAACCGGGTCGTCGGGAGGCAGAAGCTTTCTTT
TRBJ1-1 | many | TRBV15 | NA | CATSRDNTHTEAFF | TGTGCCACCAGCAGAGATAACACGCACACTGAAGCTTTCTTT
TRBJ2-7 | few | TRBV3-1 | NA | CASSPTPGVREQYF | TGTGCCAGCAGCCCCACTCCGGGAGTGAGGGAGCAGTACTTC
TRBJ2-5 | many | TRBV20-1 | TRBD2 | CSATPPGLAGGDQETQYF | TGCAGTGCTACCCCCCCGGGACTAGCGGGAGGTGACCAAGAGACCCAGTACTTC
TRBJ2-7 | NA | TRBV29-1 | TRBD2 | CSAELAGGPSHEQYF | TGCAGCGCGGAACTAGCGGGAGGGCCCTCCCACGAGCAGTACTTC
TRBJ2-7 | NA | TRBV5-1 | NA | CASSSGQGGNEQYF | TGCGCCAGCAGCTCTGGACAGGGAGGGAATGAGCAGTACTTC
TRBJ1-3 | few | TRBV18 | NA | CASSPDGNTIYF | TGTGCCAGCAGCCCGGATGGAAACACCATATATTTT
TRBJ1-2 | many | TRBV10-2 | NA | CASSEDRMRGYTF | TGCGCCAGCAGTGAGGACAGAATGAGGGGCTACACCTTC
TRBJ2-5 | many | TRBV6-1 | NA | CASSEILGDFGRTQYF | TGTGCCAGCAGTGAAATATTAGGGGACTTCGGACGGACCCAGTACTTC
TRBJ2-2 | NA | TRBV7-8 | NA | CASSLAGPTGELFF | TGTGCCAGCAGCTTAGCGGGGCCCACCGGGGAGCTGTTTTTT
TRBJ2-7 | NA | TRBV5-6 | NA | CASRTDSPEQYF | TGTGCCAGCAGAACCGACAGCCCCGAGCAGTACTTC
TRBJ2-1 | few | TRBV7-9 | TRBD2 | CASSSFREDIEQFF | TGTGCCAGCAGCTCGTTCCGGGAGGACATTGAGCAGTTCTTC
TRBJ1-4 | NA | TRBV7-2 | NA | CASSFNNEELFF | TGTGCCAGCAGCTTCAACAATGAAGAACTGTTTTTT
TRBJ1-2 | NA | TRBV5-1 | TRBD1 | CASSLEAGTGLGYTF | TGCGCCAGCAGCTTGGAGGCGGGGACAGGCCTGGGCTACACCTTC
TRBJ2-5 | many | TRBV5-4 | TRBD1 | CACGDRALQETQYF | TGTGCCTGCGGGGACAGGGCCCTTCAAGAGACCCAGTACTTC
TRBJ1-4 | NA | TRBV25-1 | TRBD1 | CASSDQSGGSENEKLFF | TGTGCCAGCAGTGATCAATCAGGGGGCAGCGAAAATGAAAAACTGTTTTTT
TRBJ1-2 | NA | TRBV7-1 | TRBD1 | CASSTTGTGGGTGVPNGYTF | TGTGCCAGCAGCACCACCGGGACAGGGGGGGGTACAGGTGTCCCGAATGGCTACACCTTC
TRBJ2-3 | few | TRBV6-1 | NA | CASSSLADTQYF | TGTGCCAGCAGTTCGCTAGCGGATACGCAGTATTTT
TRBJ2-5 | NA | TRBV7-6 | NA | CASSLAPTETQYF | TGTGCCAGCAGCTTAGCGCCGACGGAGACCCAGTACTTC
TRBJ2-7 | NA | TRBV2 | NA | CASEGPGHRYEQYF | TGTGCCAGCGAAGGGCCGGGACACCGCTACGAGCAGTACTTC
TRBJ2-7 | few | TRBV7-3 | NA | CASSQEGNEQYF | TGTGCCAGCAGCCAAGAAGGTAACGAGCAGTACTTC
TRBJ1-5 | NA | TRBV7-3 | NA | CASSLYHSGTGNQPQHF | TGTGCCAGCAGCTTATATCATTCCGGGACGGGGAATCAGCCCCAGCATTTT
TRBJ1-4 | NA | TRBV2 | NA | CASSDGAPQGVSGKLFF | TGTGCCAGCAGTGATGGAGCGCCGCAGGGCGTTTCGGGAAAACTGTTTTTT